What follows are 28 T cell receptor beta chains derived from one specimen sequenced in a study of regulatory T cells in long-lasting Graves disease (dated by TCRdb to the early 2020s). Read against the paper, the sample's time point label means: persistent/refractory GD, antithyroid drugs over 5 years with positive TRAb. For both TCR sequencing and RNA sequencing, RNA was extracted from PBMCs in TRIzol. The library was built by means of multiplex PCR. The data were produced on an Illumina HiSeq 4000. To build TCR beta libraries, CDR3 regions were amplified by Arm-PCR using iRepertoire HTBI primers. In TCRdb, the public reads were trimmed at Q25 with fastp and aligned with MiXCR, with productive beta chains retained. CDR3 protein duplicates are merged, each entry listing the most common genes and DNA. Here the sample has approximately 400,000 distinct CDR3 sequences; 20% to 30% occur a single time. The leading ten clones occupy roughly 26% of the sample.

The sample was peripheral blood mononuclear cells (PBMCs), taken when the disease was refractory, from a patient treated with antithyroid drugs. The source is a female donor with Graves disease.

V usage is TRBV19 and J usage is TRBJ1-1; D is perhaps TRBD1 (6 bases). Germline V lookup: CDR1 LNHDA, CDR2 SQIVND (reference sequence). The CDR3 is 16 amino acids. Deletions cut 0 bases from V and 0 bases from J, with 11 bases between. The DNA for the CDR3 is TGTGCCAGTAGTATAGACGGGGGCCCAATGAACACTGAAGCTTTCTTT. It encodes CASSIDGGPMNTEAFF.

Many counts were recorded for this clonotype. CDR3 sequence reads: CAWSAPRLAGAGETQYF. The CDR3 region has the DNA TGTGCCTGGAGTGCTCCCCGACTAGCGGGAGCTGGGGAGACCCAGTACTTC. The chain employs TRBV30 and TRBJ2-5, with 12 bases lining up with TRBD2. CDR1 and CDR2 (germline): GTSNPN, SVGIG (reference sequence). Germline trimming cut 1 base from V and 5 bases from J; bases unmatched to any gene: 11. This CDR3 has 17 residues.

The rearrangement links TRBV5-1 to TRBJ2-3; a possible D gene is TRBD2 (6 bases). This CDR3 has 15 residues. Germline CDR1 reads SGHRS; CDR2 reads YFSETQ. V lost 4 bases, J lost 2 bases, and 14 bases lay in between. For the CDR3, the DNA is TGCGCCAGCAGCCCGATTGGCGGGATCACAGATACGCAGTATTTT. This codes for CASSPIGGITDTQYF.

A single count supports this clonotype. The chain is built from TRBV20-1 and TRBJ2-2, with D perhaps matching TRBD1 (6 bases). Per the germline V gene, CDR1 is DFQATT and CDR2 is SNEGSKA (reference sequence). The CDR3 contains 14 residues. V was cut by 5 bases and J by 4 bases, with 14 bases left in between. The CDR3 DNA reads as TGCAGTGCTTCAAGAACAGGGTTCACCGGGGAGCTGTTTTTT. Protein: CSASRTGFTGELFF.

The CDR3 here is CASSLDSRVLGEQYF. CDR3 nucleotide sequence: TGCGCCAGCAGCTTGGATTCCAGGGTTTTGGGCGAGCAGTACTTC. The chain links TRBV5-1 to TRBJ2-7; D is possibly TRBD1 (5 bases). Per germline, CDR1 SGHRS and CDR2 YFSETQ. Trimming pared 0 bases from V and 6 bases from J, leaving 16 bases between. The CDR3 has 15 residues. The whole variable domain, filled in from reference TRBV5-1 and TRBJ2-7, reads KAGVTQTPRYLIKTRGQQVTLSCSPISGHRSVSWYQQTPGQGLQFLFEYFSETQRNKGNFPGRFSGRQFSNSRSEMNVSTLELGDSALYLCASSLDSRVLGEQYFGPGTRLTVT.

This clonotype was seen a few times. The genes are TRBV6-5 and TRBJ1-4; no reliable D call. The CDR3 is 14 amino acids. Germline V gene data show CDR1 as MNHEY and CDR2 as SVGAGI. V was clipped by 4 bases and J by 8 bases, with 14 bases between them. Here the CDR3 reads CASSSPGPPEKLFF. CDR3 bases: TGTGCCAGCAGTTCACCCGGACCCCCGGAAAAACTGTTTTTT.

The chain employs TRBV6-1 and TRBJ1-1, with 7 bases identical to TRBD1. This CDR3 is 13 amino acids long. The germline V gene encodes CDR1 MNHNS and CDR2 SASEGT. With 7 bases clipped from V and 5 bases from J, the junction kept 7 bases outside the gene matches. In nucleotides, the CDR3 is TGTGCCAGCACCGAGACAGGGTGGACTGAAGCTTTCTTT. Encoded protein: CASTETGWTEAFF.

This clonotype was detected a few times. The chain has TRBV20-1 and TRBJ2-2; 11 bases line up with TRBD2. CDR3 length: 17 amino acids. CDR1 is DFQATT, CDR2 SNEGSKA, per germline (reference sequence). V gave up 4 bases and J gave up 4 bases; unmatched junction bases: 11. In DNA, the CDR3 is TGCAGTGCTAAGTATCTCTTAGCGGGAGGGCCCACCGGGGAGCTGTTTTTT. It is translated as CSAKYLLAGGPTGELFF.

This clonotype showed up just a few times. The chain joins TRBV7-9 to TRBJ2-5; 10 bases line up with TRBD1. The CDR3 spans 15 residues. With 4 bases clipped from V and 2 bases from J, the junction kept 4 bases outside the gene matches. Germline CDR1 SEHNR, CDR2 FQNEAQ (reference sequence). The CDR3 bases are TGTGCCAGCAGCTATGGGACAGGGGATCAAGAGACCCAGTACTTC. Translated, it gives CASSYGTGDQETQYF.

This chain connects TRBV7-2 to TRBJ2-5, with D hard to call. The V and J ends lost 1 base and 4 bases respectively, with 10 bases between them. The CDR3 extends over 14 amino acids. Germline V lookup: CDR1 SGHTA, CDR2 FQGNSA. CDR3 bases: TGTGCCAGCAGCTTAGGCACCCCTCTAGAGACCCAGTACTTC. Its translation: CASSLGTPLETQYF.

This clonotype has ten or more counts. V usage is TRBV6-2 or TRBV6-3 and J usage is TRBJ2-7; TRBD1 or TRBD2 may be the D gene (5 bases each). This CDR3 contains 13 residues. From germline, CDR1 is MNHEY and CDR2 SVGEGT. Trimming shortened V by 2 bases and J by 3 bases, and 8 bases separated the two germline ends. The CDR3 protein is CASSYGTHYEQYF. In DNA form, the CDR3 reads TGTGCCAGCAGTTACGGGACCCACTACGAGCAGTACTTC.

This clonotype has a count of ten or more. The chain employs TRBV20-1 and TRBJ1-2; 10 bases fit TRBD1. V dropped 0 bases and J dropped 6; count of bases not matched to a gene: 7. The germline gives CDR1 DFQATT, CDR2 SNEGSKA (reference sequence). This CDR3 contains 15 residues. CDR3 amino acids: CSARDRQGASDGYTF. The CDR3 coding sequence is TGCAGTGCTAGAGATAGACAGGGGGCGTCGGATGGCTACACCTTC.

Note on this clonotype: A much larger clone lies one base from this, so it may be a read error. The chain's CDR3 is CAWSRDGEPFF. The DNA for the CDR3 is TGTGCCTGGAGCCGGGACGGGGAGCCGTTTTTT. The gene calls are TRBV30 and TRBJ2-2; D may be TRBD1 or TRBD2 (5 bases each). The CDR3 is 11 residues long. Germline V gene lookup returns CDR1 GTSNPN and CDR2 SVGIG (reference sequence).

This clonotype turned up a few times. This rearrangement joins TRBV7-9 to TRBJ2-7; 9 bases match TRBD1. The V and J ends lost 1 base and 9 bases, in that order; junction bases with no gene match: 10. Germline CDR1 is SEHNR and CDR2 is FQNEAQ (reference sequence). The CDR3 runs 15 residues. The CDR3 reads CASSLVSDRGYVQYF. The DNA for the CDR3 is TGTGCCAGCAGCTTAGTCTCCGACAGGGGGTATGTGCAGTACTTC.

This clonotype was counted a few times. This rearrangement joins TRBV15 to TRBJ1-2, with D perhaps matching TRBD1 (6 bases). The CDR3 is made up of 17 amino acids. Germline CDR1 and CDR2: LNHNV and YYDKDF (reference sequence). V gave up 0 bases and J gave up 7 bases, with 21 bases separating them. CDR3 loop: CATSRDRGEGVRSGYTF. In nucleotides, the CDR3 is TGTGCCACCAGCAGAGACAGGGGAGAGGGGGTGCGTAGTGGCTACACCTTC.

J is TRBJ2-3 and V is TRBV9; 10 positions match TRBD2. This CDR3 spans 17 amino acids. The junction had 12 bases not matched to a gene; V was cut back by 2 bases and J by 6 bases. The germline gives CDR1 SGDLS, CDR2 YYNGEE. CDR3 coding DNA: TGTGCCAGCAGCGTCAAAACAGCGGGAGGGGGTTCTGATACGCAGTATTTT. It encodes CASSVKTAGGGSDTQYF.

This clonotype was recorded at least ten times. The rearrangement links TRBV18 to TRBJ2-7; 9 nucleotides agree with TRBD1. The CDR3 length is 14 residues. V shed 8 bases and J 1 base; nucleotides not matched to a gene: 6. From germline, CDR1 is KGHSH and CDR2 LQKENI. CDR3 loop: CASSPGTGSYEQYF. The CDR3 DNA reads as TGTGCCAGCAGCCCCGGGACAGGGTCCTACGAGCAGTACTTC.

DNA for the CDR3: TGCAGTGCTAGGCCCTGGACTAGCGGGAGCTCCTACGAGCAGTACTTC. This sequence encodes CSARPWTSGSSYEQYF. The chain couples TRBV20-1 to TRBJ2-7; 13 nucleotides line up with TRBD2. Losses at the gene ends were 3 bases for V and 0 bases for J; bases not matched to a gene: 5. The CDR3 has 16 residues. The germline CDR1 and CDR2 sequences are DFQATT and SNEGSKA (reference sequence).

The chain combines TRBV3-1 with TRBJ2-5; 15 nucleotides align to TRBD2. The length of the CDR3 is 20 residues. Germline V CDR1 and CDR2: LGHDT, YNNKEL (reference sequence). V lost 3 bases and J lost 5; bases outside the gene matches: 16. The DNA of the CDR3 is TGTGCCAGCAGCCAGGGTAGCGGACTAGCGGGAGGGAGTGGAGTGGAGACCCAGTACTTC. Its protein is CASSQGSGLAGGSGVETQYF.

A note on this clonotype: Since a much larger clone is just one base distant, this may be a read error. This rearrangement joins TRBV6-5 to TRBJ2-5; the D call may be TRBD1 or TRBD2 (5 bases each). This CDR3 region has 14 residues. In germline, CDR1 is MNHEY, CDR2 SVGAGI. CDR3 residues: CASSYSGAQETQHF. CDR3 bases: TGTGCCAGCAGTTACTCCGGGGCTCAAGAGACCCAGCACTTC.

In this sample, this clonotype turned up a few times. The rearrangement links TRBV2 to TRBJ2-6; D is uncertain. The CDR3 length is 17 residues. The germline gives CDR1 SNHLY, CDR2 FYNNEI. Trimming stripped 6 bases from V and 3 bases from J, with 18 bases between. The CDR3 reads CASRTRLVPFGANVLTF. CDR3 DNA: TGTGCCAGCAGGACGCGACTGGTCCCGTTTGGGGCCAACGTCCTGACTTTC.

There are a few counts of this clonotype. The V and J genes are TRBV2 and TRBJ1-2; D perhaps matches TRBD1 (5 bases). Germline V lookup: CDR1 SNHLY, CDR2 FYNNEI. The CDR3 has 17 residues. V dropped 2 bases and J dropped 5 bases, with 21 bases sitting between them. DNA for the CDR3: TGTGCCAGCAGTGAATACACATGGCGGGGGGTTTTATATGGCTACACCTTC. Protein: CASSEYTWRGVLYGYTF.

The CDR3 is CASSSSGAGPTDTQYF. The CDR3 DNA sequence: TGTGCCAGCAGCTCTTCGGGGGCGGGACCCACAGATACGCAGTATTTT. This rearrangement joins TRBV9 to TRBJ2-3; either TRBD1 or TRBD2 may supply D (6 bases each). This CDR3 contains 16 residues. With 4 bases removed from V and 2 bases from J, the gap between germline ends came to 17 bases. Germline V gene sequence: CDR1 SGDLS, CDR2 YYNGEE.

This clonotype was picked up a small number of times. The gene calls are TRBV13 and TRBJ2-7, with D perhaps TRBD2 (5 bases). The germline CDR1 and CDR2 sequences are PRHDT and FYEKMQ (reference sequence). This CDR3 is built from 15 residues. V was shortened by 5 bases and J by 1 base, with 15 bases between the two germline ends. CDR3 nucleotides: TGTGCCAGCAGCGGTATCGGGAATCCATCCTACGAGCAGTACTTC. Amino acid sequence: CASSGIGNPSYEQYF.

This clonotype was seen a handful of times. The CDR3 here is CASSPRDTGRFPTKNIQYF. CDR3 sequence (DNA): TGTGCCAGTAGCCCCCGGGACACGGGTCGTTTTCCGACCAAAAACATTCAGTACTTC. The gene calls are TRBV19 and TRBJ2-4; tentative D call: TRBD1 (6 bases). The CDR3 contains 19 residues. The germline V gene has CDR1 LNHDA and CDR2 SQIVND (reference sequence). Trimming cost V 6 bases and J 2 bases, with 26 bases left between them.

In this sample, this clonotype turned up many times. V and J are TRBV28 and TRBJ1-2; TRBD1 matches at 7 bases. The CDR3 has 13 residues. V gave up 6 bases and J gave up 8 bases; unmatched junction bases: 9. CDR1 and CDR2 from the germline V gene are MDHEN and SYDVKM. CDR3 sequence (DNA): TGTGCCAGCAGGACACAGGGGTTGTGGGGCTACACCTTC. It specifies CASRTQGLWGYTF.

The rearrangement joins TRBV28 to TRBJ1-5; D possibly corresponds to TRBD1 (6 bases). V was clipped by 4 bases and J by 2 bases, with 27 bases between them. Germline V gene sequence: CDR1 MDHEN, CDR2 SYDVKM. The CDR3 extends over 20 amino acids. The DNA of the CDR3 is TGTGCCAGCAGTTGGGACCTGGGGGGGCGCGGGGTAACGGGCAATCAGCCCCAGCATTTT. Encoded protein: CASSWDLGGRGVTGNQPQHF.

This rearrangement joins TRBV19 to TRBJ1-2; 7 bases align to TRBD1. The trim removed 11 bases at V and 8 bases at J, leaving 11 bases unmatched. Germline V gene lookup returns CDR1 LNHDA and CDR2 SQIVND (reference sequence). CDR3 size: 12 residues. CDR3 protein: CAGRDRDGGYTF. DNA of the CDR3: TGTGCCGGAAGAGACAGGGATGGGGGCTACACCTTC.